The TCR beta chain described here comes from a study of response to subunit inactivated influenza vaccine. V lost 6 bases, J lost 10 bases, and 14 bases lay in between. This CDR3 has 12 residues. TCRdb reanalysed the RT-PCR reads using MiXCR and keeps one entry per CDR3 protein. The sample contains 150,000 or so distinct CDR3 sequences, 11% of which appear only once. The chain uses TRBV23-1 and TRBJ2-3; D possibly corresponds to TRBD2 (5 bases). TRBV23-1 is an ORF for which the function is uncertain. The source is a man aged 50 to 60 who received an inactivated influenza vaccine. Sequencing was performed on non-naive T cells sorted from PBMCs, taken 45 days after vaccination. CDR3 in amino acids: CASSTLVCSQYF. The DNA for the CDR3 is TGCGCCAGCAGCACACTAGTTTGTTCGCAGTATTTT.